This T cell receptor (beta chain) emerged from a study of shared clonotypes between healthy human individuals (dated by TCRdb to between 2020 and 2021). Concerning the study at large: The cohort included a few men and a couple of women between 18 and 49 years of age. Leukapheresis yielded between about 0.9 and 8.9 billion PBMCs per donor. To increase sequencing depth and limit assay-specific biases, TCR repertoire library preparation and sequencing were carried out by different laboratories using diverse techniques. For each donor, three plates each were used for CD4 naive and CD4 memory, two plates were used for CD8 naive, and one plate was used for CD8 memory. The study deeply sequenced blood TCR repertoires of five healthy adults to estimate repertoire size and the extent of clonotype sharing between individuals.

Donors were healthy HIV-negative adults with no recently reported acute infections or vaccinations. Every donor was a Caucasian adult residing in Nashville, Tennessee, USA. Magnetic negative selection was used to enrich CD4+ T cells, after which naive cells were positively selected on CD45RA and the negative fraction became the memory subset. Blood was collected by leukapheresis, and PBMCs were isolated by Ficoll-Histopaque density gradient centrifugation and then cryopreserved in liquid nitrogen vapor phase. Analytical flow cytometry was used to check the purity and quantity of each magnetically sorted T cell population. Genomic DNA was isolated from each sorted fraction and quantified by UV absorbance on a Nanodrop 2000c. The trim is 6 bases for V and 7 bases for J, with a gap of 16 bases between the germline ends. Measured from the cysteine to the phenylalanine, the CDR3 is 15 residues long. Only the CDR3 part of the read is kept: 45 bases, read in frame from the first base. Taken from the germline V gene, the CDR1 and CDR2 loops are MNHEY and SVGAGI.

Broad study findings and their caveats: Even with the large sequencing depth, rarefaction of the sorted-subset datasets indicated that sequencing was incomplete. Only blood was sampled, and tissue TCR repertoires likely differ from those in blood. Clonotypes shared by all four sorted-subset donors showed higher generation probabilities than non-shared clonotypes. Because the study included a small number of donors, the genetic and exposure-history diversity represented was limited. Roughly 5.2% of naive CD4, 3.5% of naive CD8, around 2.3% of memory CD4, and around 0.42% of memory CD8 clonotypes were shared across several donors. Based on pairwise subsampling, the degree of clonotype sharing among donors was expected to be affected by sequencing depth. Larger estimated clonotype richness was generally found for naive subsets than for memory subsets.

In regard to this clone: Its antigen is still unknown. The record has no base qualities; no much larger clone is one base away.

Using the deep immunoSEQ assay, TCR CDR3 regions were amplified from genomic DNA by multiplex PCR. For each cell subset, the extracted genomic DNA was distributed evenly across all wells of several immunoSEQ 96-well plates, and each plate served as one replicate. For sorted subsets, roughly 0.2 ug genomic DNA, equal to about 30,000 T cell genomes, was loaded into each replicate PCR. Purified libraries were quantified with a Qubit 3.0 fluorometer, sized on a Bioanalyzer 2100, and re-quantified with the KAPA Library Quantification kit. Every immunoSEQ 96-well plate was sequenced on a separate single-read 150-cycle Illumina NextSeq 550 flow cell. Per the source publication's procedure: Because only junctional sequences without quality scores were contained in the immunoSEQ output, filtering matching that applied to full-length reads could not be performed. Sequences were annotated with PyIR, a Python wrapper for IgBLAST v1.9, using IMGT germline references to assign V/J genes and CDR3. Reads were removed for weak V/J assignments (E-value above 1e-6), missing CDR3, stop codons, out-of-frame junctions, or ambiguous translated residues. V3J clonotypes were defined by identical inferred V gene, J gene, and CDR3 amino acid sequence. Percentage overlap between repertoires was calculated by dividing the number of shared unique clonotypes by the size of the smaller repertoire. Richness of each repertoire was evaluated using RTK rarefaction, the Chao1 estimator, and Recon v2.1 estimates of unobserved clonotypes. For all TCRbeta clonotypes obtained by the gDNA method from a few donors, generation probabilities were computed with OLGA. TCRdb carries this immuneACCESS record with in-frame sequences only. Its versions omit some clonotypes, under half of them owing to an unresolved V gene in the studies checked, with the rest unexplained. From that table come the V and J calls and clone size; the DNA was used to work out D and trimming. In this sample the table shows roughly 2,500,000 clones, 93% of which occur a single time. The ten largest clones represent 0.36% of the sample.

The clonotype originates from a young man in good health. Some clones in this sample may be carry-over from other donors' samples. In this chain, TRBV6-5 is recombined with TRBJ1-6; TRBD1 is a weak D gene call, 5 bases matching. The source material was naive CD4+ T cells from PBMCs. The cell subset or site label here, explained by the study, means: CD45RA+ positively selected. In nucleotide form, the sequence is TGTGCCAGCAGGGGGGGGAGTTCCAGCAATTCACCCCTCCACTTT. The resulting protein is CASRGGSSSNSPLHF.